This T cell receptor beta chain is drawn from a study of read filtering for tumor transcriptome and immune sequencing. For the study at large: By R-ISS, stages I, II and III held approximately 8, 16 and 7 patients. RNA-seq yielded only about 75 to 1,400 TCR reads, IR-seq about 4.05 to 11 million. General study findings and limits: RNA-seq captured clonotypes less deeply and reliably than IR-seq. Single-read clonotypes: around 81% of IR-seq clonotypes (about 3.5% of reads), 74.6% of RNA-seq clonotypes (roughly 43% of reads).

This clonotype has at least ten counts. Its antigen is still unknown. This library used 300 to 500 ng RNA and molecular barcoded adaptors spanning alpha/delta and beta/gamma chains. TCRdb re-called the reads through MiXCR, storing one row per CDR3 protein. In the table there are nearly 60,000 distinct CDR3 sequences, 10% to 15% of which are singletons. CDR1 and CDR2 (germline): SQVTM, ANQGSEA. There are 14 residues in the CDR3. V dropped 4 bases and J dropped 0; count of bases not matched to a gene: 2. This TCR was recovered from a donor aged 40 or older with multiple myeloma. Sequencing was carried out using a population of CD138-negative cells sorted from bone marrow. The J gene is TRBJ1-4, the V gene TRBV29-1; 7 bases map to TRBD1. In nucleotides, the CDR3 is TGCAGCGTTGCCAGGGGGACAACTAATGAAAAACTGTTTTTT. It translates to CSVARGTTNEKLFF.